Listed below are T cell receptor beta chains from one sample, sequenced in a study of response to subunit inactivated influenza vaccine. TCRdb recomputed calls from the RT-PCR reads with MiXCR, one row per CDR3 protein. The sample has about 540,000 distinct CDR3 sequences, roughly 25% seen once. The same specimen was also included in a second study, on T cells expressing NK-cell markers.

This sample comprised CD4+ T cells sorted from PBMCs, obtained 12 days after vaccination. The receptors come from a man in his forties or fifties who received an inactivated influenza vaccine. Each CDR3 is given with its conserved first and last residue. The order of the fields is D gene, J gene, clone size, V gene, CDR3 protein, CDR3 DNA. D genes are given only for firm matches. Where a row states a size, it is once, few, many or the class of an expanded clone; other rows omit it.

>-|TRBJ2-7|few|TRBV24-1
CATSRTGSYEQYF
TGTGCCACCAGTAGGACGGGGTCCTACGAGCAGTACTTC
>TRBD2|TRBJ2-1|few|TRBV25-1
CASSEYVAGGPENEQFF
TGTGCCAGCAGTGAATACGTAGCGGGAGGGCCGGAAAATGAGCAGTTCTTC
>-|TRBJ1-2|many|TRBV27
CASSPNGNNYGYTF
TGTGCCAGCAGTCCTAATGGGAATAACTATGGCTACACCTTC
>-|TRBJ2-1|-|TRBV7-8
CASSVGSEKKFF
TGTGCCAGCAGCGTCGGTAGCGAAAAAAAGTTCTTC
>TRBD1|TRBJ1-2|few|TRBV5-1
CASSFTHGQGTGYTF
TGCGCCAGCAGCTTCACCCATGGACAGGGGACCGGCTACACCTTC
>TRBD1|TRBJ1-3|few|TRBV12-3/TRBV12-4
CASSPKGAAGNTIYF
TGTGCCAGCAGCCCGAAGGGGGCGGCCGGAAACACCATATATTTT
>TRBD2|TRBJ2-1|few|TRBV7-9
CASSPRLAGANNEQFF
TGTGCCAGCAGCCCCCGACTAGCGGGGGCTAACAATGAGCAGTTCTTC
>TRBD1|TRBJ2-6|few|TRBV24-1
CATSENRGPISGANVLTF
TGTGCCACCAGTGAGAACAGGGGCCCCATCTCTGGGGCCAACGTCCTGACTTTC
>-|TRBJ1-1|many|TRBV28
CASSLPEKTEAFF
TGTGCCAGCAGTTTACCCGAAAAGACTGAAGCTTTCTTT
>TRBD2|TRBJ2-1|few|TRBV7-6
CASSYGTSGRNEQFF
TGTGCCAGCAGCTATGGGACTAGCGGGAGGAATGAGCAGTTCTTC
>TRBD2|TRBJ2-1|-|TRBV11-2
CASSLGPAGGYNEQFF
TGTGCCAGCAGCTTAGGTCCAGCGGGAGGGTACAATGAGCAGTTCTTC
>TRBD2|TRBJ2-1|many|TRBV3-1
CASSHSSSGSRNEQFF
TGTGCCAGCAGCCACAGTTCTAGCGGGAGTAGAAATGAGCAGTTCTTC
>-|TRBJ2-2|once|TRBV6-2/TRBV6-3
CASRFTGTGELFF
TGTGCCAGCAGATTCACGGGCACCGGGGAGCTGTTTTTT
>TRBD2|TRBJ2-3|few|TRBV7-2
CASRIAPGLALDTQYF
TGTGCCAGCAGAATAGCACCGGGACTAGCGTTAGATACGCAGTATTTT
>TRBD1|TRBJ1-5|few|TRBV5-6
CASSPYFDRGNQPQHF
TGTGCCAGCAGCCCTTACTTCGACAGGGGCAATCAGCCCCAGCATTTT
>TRBD2|TRBJ2-1|few|TRBV20-1
CSAGGSNVNEQFF
TGCAGCGCGGGGGGCTCTAACGTCAATGAGCAGTTCTTC
>-|TRBJ2-5|-|TRBV11-2
CASSRAAITRTQETQYF
TGTGCCAGCAGCAGGGCGGCCATCACACGGACTCAAGAGACCCAGTACTTC
>-|TRBJ2-1|many|TRBV18
CASSPGGANEQFF
TGTGCCAGCTCACCTGGGGGCGCCAATGAGCAGTTCTTC
>-|TRBJ1-1|-|TRBV15
CATSRGGRGTPEAFF
TGTGCCACCAGCAGAGGAGGTCGGGGGACTCCAGAAGCTTTCTTT
>-|TRBJ1-1|few|TRBV7-8
CASSPLAFTEAFF
TGTGCCAGCAGCCCCCTTGCCTTCACTGAAGCTTTCTTT
>TRBD1|TRBJ1-5|-|TRBV20-1
CSASLTGDQPQHF
TGCAGTGCTAGTCTGACAGGGGATCAGCCCCAGCATTTT
>TRBD2|TRBJ2-1|few|TRBV6-2/TRBV6-3
CASSYQPGLADNF
TGTGCCAGCAGTTACCAACCGGGACTAGCAGACAACTTC
>-|TRBJ1-2|-|TRBV7-9
CASSQRRDNYGYTF
TGTGCCAGCAGCCAGCGGCGGGATAACTATGGCTACACCTTC
>-|TRBJ2-3|-|TRBV2
CASSPDWTGTDTQYF
TGTGCCAGCAGCCCCGATTGGACCGGCACAGATACGCAGTATTTT
>-|TRBJ2-5|many|TRBV29-1
CSLRSGGVRETQYF
TGCAGCTTACGATCAGGCGGAGTGCGAGAGACCCAGTACTTC
>-|TRBJ1-2|few|TRBV5-5
CASSPKPGEGYGYTF
TGTGCCAGCAGCCCCAAACCAGGAGAGGGCTATGGCTACACCTTC
>-|TRBJ2-1|-|TRBV5-1
CASSLLERSEQFF
TGCGCCAGCAGCCTTCTGGAGCGAAGTGAGCAGTTCTTC
>-|TRBJ2-5|few|TRBV9
CASSVGQLLHPEETQYF
TGTGCCAGCAGCGTTGGACAGCTACTTCACCCAGAAGAGACCCAGTACTTC
>TRBD2|TRBJ2-2|few|TRBV7-6
CASRMLAEKTGELFF
TGTGCCAGCAGAATGCTAGCGGAAAAGACCGGGGAGCTGTTTTTT